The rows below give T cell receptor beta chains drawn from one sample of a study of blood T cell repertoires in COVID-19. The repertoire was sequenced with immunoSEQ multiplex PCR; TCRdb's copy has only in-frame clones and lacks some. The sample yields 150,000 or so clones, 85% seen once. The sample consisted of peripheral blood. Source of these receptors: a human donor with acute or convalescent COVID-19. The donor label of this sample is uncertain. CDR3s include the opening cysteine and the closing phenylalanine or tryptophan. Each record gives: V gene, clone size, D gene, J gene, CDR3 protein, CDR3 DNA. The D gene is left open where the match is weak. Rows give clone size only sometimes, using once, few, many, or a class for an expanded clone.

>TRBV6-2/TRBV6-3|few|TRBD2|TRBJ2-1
CASSYLPSGYNEQFF
TGTGCCAGCAGTTACTTGCCTAGCGGCTACAATGAGCAGTTCTTC
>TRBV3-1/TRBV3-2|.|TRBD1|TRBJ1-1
CASITRGLTEAFF
TGTGCCAGCATCACGAGGGGGCTGACTGAAGCTTTCTTT
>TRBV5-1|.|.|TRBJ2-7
CASSPRTRGYEQYF
TGCGCCAGCAGCCCCAGGACAAGGGGCTACGAGCAGTACTTC
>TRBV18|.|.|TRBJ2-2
CASSPQSQGGVTGELFF
TGTGCCAGCTCACCGCAGAGCCAAGGGGGTGTCACCGGGGAGCTGTTTTTT
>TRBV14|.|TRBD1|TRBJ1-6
CASSRQGLSFSPLHF
TGTGCCAGCAGCCGACAGGGACTTAGTTTTTCACCCCTCCACTTT
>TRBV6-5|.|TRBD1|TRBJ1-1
CASTLGQGAGAFF
TGTGCCAGCACCTTGGGACAGGGGGCAGGAGCTTTCTTT
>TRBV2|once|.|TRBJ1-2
CASSSDSYGYTF
TGTGCCAGCAGTTCCGACAGCTATGGCTACACCTTC
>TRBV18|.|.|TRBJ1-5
CASSPQGNRNQPQHF
TGTGCCAGCTCACCACAAGGGAACAGGAATCAGCCCCAGCATTTT
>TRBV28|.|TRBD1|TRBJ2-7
CASSFGTVSYEQYF
TGTGCCAGCAGTTTCGGGACAGTCTCCTACGAGCAGTACTTC
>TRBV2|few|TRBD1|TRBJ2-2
CASSQNRGQGGELFF
TGTGCCAGCAGTCAAAACAGGGGGCAGGGCGGGGAGCTGTTTTTT
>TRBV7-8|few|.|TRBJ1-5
CASSLSGSSNQPQHF
TGTGCCAGCAGCTTAAGTGGGAGTAGCAATCAGCCCCAGCATTTT
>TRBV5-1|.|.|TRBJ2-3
CASSHSGSDTQYF
TGCGCCAGCAGCCACAGCGGCTCAGATACGCAGTATTTT
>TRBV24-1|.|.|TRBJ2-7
CATSVGALDEQYF
TGTGCCACCAGTGTAGGGGCCCTGGACGAGCAGTACTTC
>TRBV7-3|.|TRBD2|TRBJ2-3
CASSRTSGLTDTQYF
TGTGCCAGCAGCCGGACTAGCGGGTTAACAGATACGCAGTATTTT
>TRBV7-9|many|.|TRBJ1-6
CASSLFNGDSPLHF
TGTGCCAGCAGCCTTTTTAACGGAGATTCACCCCTCCACTTT
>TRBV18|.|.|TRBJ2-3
CASSPPGGTDTQYF
TGTGCCAGCTCACCACCAGGGGGCACAGATACGCAGTATTTT
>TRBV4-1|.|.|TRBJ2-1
CASSQARTLTWGEQFF
TGCGCCAGCAGCCAAGCTAGGACACTTACCTGGGGTGAGCAGTTCTTC
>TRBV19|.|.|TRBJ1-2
CASRDFNRVRNYGYTF
TGTGCCAGTAGAGATTTTAACAGGGTGAGAAACTATGGCTACACCTTC
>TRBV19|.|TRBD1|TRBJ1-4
CASSSRTGPTNEKLFF
TGTGCCAGTAGTTCCCGGACAGGTCCAACTAATGAAAAACTGTTTTTT
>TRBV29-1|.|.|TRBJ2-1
CSVRELYNEQFF
TGCAGCGTGAGGGAACTCTACAATGAGCAGTTCTTC
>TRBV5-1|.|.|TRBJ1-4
CASSLSGTTNEKLFF
TGCGCCAGCAGCCTGTCCGGGACAACTAATGAAAAACTGTTTTTT